The 28 T cell receptor beta chains listed next were all sequenced from one sample in a study of CD8+ T cells in alopecia areata. Isolated RNA was reverse transcribed into cDNA used as the sequencing template. The data were produced by immunoSEQ multiplex PCR, yet TCRdb's version contains in-frame clones alone and is incomplete. The data hold roughly 130,000 clones, with 58% observed a single time. This specimen was CD4+ T cells sorted from blood, taken at week 0. The receptors stem from a human donor with alopecia areata.

The gene calls are TRBV14 and TRBJ2-3; 11 bases align to TRBD1. This CDR3 comprises 13 residues. J lost 4 bases, V lost 6 bases, and 0 bases had no gene match. Germline CDR1 is SGHDN and CDR2 is FVKESK. In DNA, the CDR3 is TGTGCCAGCAGGGGACAGGGGGCAGATACGCAGTATTTT. This gives the protein CASRGQGADTQYF.

The chain combines TRBV4-3 with TRBJ2-4; TRBD1 is a possible D gene (5 bases). This CDR3 has 11 residues. Per the germline V gene, CDR1 is LGHNA and CDR2 is YSLEER. V shed 3 bases and J shed 9 bases, with 6 bases lying between them. The CDR3 DNA reads TGCGCCAGCAGCCATCAGGGCATTCAGTACTTC. This translates into CASSHQGIQYF.

This chain connects TRBV18 to TRBJ2-5; D might be TRBD1 or TRBD2, each matching 5 bases. The CDR3 contains 13 residues. V lost 3 bases and J 3 bases, leaving 8 bases between the germline ends. The germline gives CDR1 KGHSH, CDR2 LQKENI. The CDR3 bases are TGTGCCAGCTCACCGGGGGAAAAAGAGACCCAGTACTTC. It yields the protein CASSPGEKETQYF.

J is TRBJ1-2 and V is TRBV19; a possible D gene is TRBD1 (6 bases). The V gene's germline CDR1 is LNHDA and CDR2 SQIVND (reference sequence). Trimming pared 5 bases from V and 2 bases from J, leaving 12 bases between. The CDR3 loop spans 14 amino acids. As DNA, the CDR3 is TGTGCCAGTAGTTCTACGACAGGCAACTATGGCTACACCTTC. Amino acid sequence: CASSSTTGNYGYTF.

The rearrangement links TRBV5-4 to TRBJ2-2, with D unresolved. This CDR3 is 13 amino acids long. Deletions cut 3 bases from V and 7 bases from J, with 10 bases between. Per germline, CDR1 SGHNT and CDR2 YYREEE (reference sequence). The CDR3 is CASSSDQDGELFF. CDR3 bases: TGTGCCAGCAGCTCCGACCAAGACGGGGAGCTGTTTTTT.

This clone was detected a few times. This sequence joins TRBV4-3 and TRBJ1-2; D may be TRBD1 (5 bases). The germline V and J ends were trimmed by 0 bases and 0 bases, with 11 bases remaining between them. The CDR3 length is 16 residues. CDR1 is LGHNA and CDR2 is YSLEER in the germline V gene. Here the CDR3 DNA reads TGCGCCAGCAGCCAAGATCGAATGACAGCTAACTATGGCTACACCTTC. Residues: CASSQDRMTANYGYTF.

The J gene is TRBJ1-1, the V gene TRBV5-1; TRBD1 is a possible D gene (6 bases). The germline V and J ends were trimmed by 4 bases and 5 bases, with 18 bases remaining between them. Germline V gene data show CDR1 as SGHRS and CDR2 as YFSETQ. The CDR3 is 15 residues long. The CDR3 coding sequence is TGCGCCAGCAGCCCCCCGTCCGGAGGGGGGACTGAAGCTTTCTTT. Translating gives CASSPPSGGGTEAFF.

The chain joins TRBV29-1 to TRBJ2-7; 9 bases agree with TRBD1. V shed 4 bases and J 2 bases; nucleotides not matched to a gene: 3. The germline V gene has CDR1 SQVTM and CDR2 ANQGSEA. The CDR3 contains 13 residues. The CDR3 spells CSVVGQGTYEQYF. The CDR3 region has the DNA TGCAGCGTTGTTGGACAGGGGACCTACGAGCAGTACTTC.

In this sample, this clone turned up a few times. The CDR3 loop is CASSSQGDRSPLHF. CDR3 nucleotide sequence: TGTGCCAGCTCGTCACAGGGCGATAGGTCACCCCTCCACTTT. The genes are TRBV18 and TRBJ1-6, with a tentative D call TRBD1 (6 bases). Germline V gives CDR1 KGHSH, CDR2 LQKENI. The CDR3 is 14 residues long. Trimming left V 6 bases short and J 10 bases short, with 16 bases between.

In this sample, this clone turned up a few times. The gene calls are TRBV4-1 and TRBJ2-1, with 7 positions matching TRBD1. Trimming removed 0 bases from V and 0 bases from J; junction bases left unmatched: 11. The CDR3 is made up of 19 amino acids. The germline V gene has CDR1 MGHRA and CDR2 YSYEKL. CDR3 coding DNA: TGCGCCAGCAGCCAAGAGCCTGGACAGGCTGGAAGCTCCTACAATGAGCAGTTCTTC. Translated, it gives CASSQEPGQAGSSYNEQFF.

V is TRBV2 and J is TRBJ1-1; 7 bases match TRBD1. The J segment lost 3 bases and the V segment lost 3 bases, leaving 1 base of the junction unmatched. Germline V CDR1 and CDR2: SNHLY, FYNNEI. CDR3 length: 13 residues. The CDR3: CASSDRGYTEAFF. The CDR3 nucleotides are TGTGCCAGCAGTGACAGGGGGTACACTGAAGCTTTCTTT. Variable domain in full (rest from reference TRBV2 and TRBJ1-1): EPEVTQTPSHQVTQMGQEVILRCVPISNHLYFYWYRQILGQKVEFLVSFYNNEISEKSEIFDDQFSVERPDGSNFTLKIRSTKLEDSAMYFCASSDRGYTEAFFGQGTRLTVV.

This rearrangement joins TRBV5-8 to TRBJ2-2; 7 positions match TRBD1. CDR3 length: 15 amino acids. J gave up 7 bases and V 7 bases, and 13 bases lay outside the gene matches. Germline CDR1 is SGHTS and CDR2 is YDEGEE. The CDR3 sequence: CASPSRDSWVGELFF. The CDR3 DNA is TGTGCCAGCCCAAGCCGGGACAGTTGGGTCGGGGAGCTGTTTTTT. The variable domain in full, completed from reference TRBV5-8 and TRBJ2-2, reads EAGVTQSPTHLIKTRGQQATLRCSPISGHTSVYWYQQALGLGLQFLLWYDEGEERNRGNFPPRFSGRQFPNYSSELNVNALELEDSALYLCASPSRDSWVGELFFGEGSRLTVL.

V usage is TRBV5-1 and J usage is TRBJ1-1; D not resolved. The germline gives CDR1 SGHRS, CDR2 YFSETQ. V gave up 0 bases and J gave up 6 bases, with 9 bases separating them. This CDR3 comprises 13 residues. The CDR3 region is CASSLEHGPEAFF. Here the CDR3 DNA reads TGCGCCAGCAGCTTGGAACACGGCCCTGAAGCTTTCTTT.

The V gene is TRBV7-2, the J gene TRBJ1-5; D gene uncertain. In germline, CDR1 is SGHTA, CDR2 FQGNSA. The CDR3 length is 12 residues. Deletions cut 5 bases from V and 3 bases from J, with 5 bases between. The CDR3 region has the DNA TGTGCCAGCAGCCCCGTCAATCAGCCCCAGCATTTT. It is translated as CASSPVNQPQHF. The full variable domain, completed using reference TRBV7-2 and TRBJ1-5, is GAGVSQSPSNKVTEKGKDVELRCDPISGHTALYWYRQSLGQGLEFLIYFQGNSAPDKSGLPSDRFSAERTGGSVSTLTIQRTQQEDSAVYLCASSPVNQPQHFGDGTRLSIL.

This chain links TRBV2 with TRBJ2-1; 8 positions match TRBD2. Looked up from germline, CDR1 is SNHLY and CDR2 is FYNNEI. This CDR3 is built from 12 residues. Trimming cost V 8 bases and J 7 bases; bases outside gene matches: 4. In nucleotides, the CDR3 is TGTGCCAGCGGGACTAGTAGGAATGAGCAGTTCTTC. This codes for CASGTSRNEQFF. Complete variable domain (other parts from reference TRBV2 and TRBJ2-1): EPEVTQTPSHQVTQMGQEVILRCVPISNHLYFYWYRQILGQKVEFLVSFYNNEISEKSEIFDDQFSVERPDGSNFTLKIRSTKLEDSAMYFCASGTSRNEQFFGPGTRLTVL.

The chain employs TRBV18 and TRBJ2-1, with D maybe TRBD2 (6 bases). V shed 4 bases and J shed 7 bases, with 26 bases lying between them. Per germline, CDR1 KGHSH and CDR2 LQKENI. The CDR3 covers 18 residues. CDR3 residues: CASSLVIGTGEVINEQFF. CDR3 bases: TGTGCCAGCTCACTAGTCATCGGTACCGGGGAGGTCATAAATGAGCAGTTCTTC.

This clone was picked up a small number of times. The chain carries TRBV7-9 and TRBJ2-1; 12 bases are a match to TRBD2. Germline-derived CDR1 and CDR2 are SEHNR and FQNEAQ (reference sequence). With V trimmed by 3 bases and J by 0 bases, 9 bases remained unmatched. CDR3 length: 19 amino acids. CDR3 region: CASSFQATSGSSSYNEQFF. The CDR3, as DNA: TGTGCCAGCAGCTTCCAAGCGACTAGCGGGAGTAGCTCCTACAATGAGCAGTTCTTC. Variable domain in full (rest from reference TRBV7-9 and TRBJ2-1): DTGVSQNPRHKITKRGQNVTFRCDPISEHNRLYWYRQTLGQGPEFLTYFQNEAQLEKSRLLSDRFSAERPKGSFSTLEIQRTEQGDSAMYLCASSFQATSGSSSYNEQFFGPGTRLTVL.

The J gene is TRBJ1-1, the V gene TRBV6-5, with D perhaps TRBD1 (6 bases). CDR1 MNHEY and CDR2 SVGAGI come from the germline V gene. This CDR3 region has 13 residues. The V end was cut by 5 bases, the J end by 4 bases, with 11 bases between. CDR3 region: CASSGRGGTEAFF. The CDR3 DNA is TGTGCCAGCAGTGGGCGAGGGGGCACTGAAGCTTTCTTT.

The CDR3: CASSLSSGSDEQFF. In DNA, the CDR3 is TGTGCCAGCAGCTTATCTAGCGGGAGCGATGAGCAGTTCTTC. The chain joins TRBV11-1 to TRBJ2-1; TRBD2 aligns across 10 bases. Per germline, CDR1 SGHAT and CDR2 FQDESV (reference sequence). CDR3 length: 14 residues. V shed 2 bases and J 8 bases; nucleotides not matched to a gene: 3.

Turning to this clone: At one end the junction does not follow the germline gene, possibly because of a read error. This chain connects TRBV5-1 to TRBJ2-1; TRBD2 is a possible D gene (6 bases). Looked up from germline, CDR1 is SGHRS and CDR2 is YFSETQ. The CDR3 runs to 14 residues. The CDR3 region is CASRLAAGSNEQFF. Here the CDR3 DNA reads TGCGCCAGCAGATTGGCTGCGGGGAGCAATGAGCAGTTCTTC.

The rearrangement joins TRBV19 to TRBJ1-1; TRBD1 is a possible D gene (5 bases). Trimming took off 4 bases at V and 1 base at J, with 10 bases between the two ends. The germline gives CDR1 LNHDA, CDR2 SQIVND (reference sequence). The CDR3 has 14 amino acids. The CDR3 nucleotides are TGTGCCAGTAGTAGGGCGGGGACGAACACTGAAGCTTTCTTT. It encodes CASSRAGTNTEAFF.

Here the CDR3 DNA reads TGTGCCAGCACATCAACGGCGGGGACGAGGGACGAGCAGTACTTC. It encodes CASTSTAGTRDEQYF. The V call is TRBV28, the J call TRBJ2-7; maybe TRBD2 (6 bases). Germline loops: CDR1 MDHEN, CDR2 SYDVKM. Trimming removed 7 bases at V and 5 bases at J, with 21 bases between. The CDR3 totals 15 residues.

The J gene is TRBJ1-5, the V gene TRBV5-3; 10 bases match TRBD1. TRBV5-3 is given ORF status, its function remaining uncertain. The CDR3 spans 12 residues. V dropped 10 bases and J dropped 5; count of bases not matched to a gene: 3. The CDR3: CAAGQGDQPQHF. The CDR3 region has the DNA TGTGCCGCAGGACAGGGGGATCAGCCCCAGCATTTT.

This clone was observed a few times. The rearrangement uses TRBV7-3 and TRBJ2-1, with TRBD2 matching 10 bases. Trimming at V came to 1 base and at J to 10 bases, leaving 7 bases not matched to a gene. Germline loops: CDR1 SGHTA, CDR2 FQGTGA. The length of the CDR3 is 15 residues. The CDR3 bases are TGTGCCAGCAGCTTAAATATAGCGGGAGGTGCAGAGCAGTTCTTC. Its translation is CASSLNIAGGAEQFF.

This chain joins TRBV11-2 and TRBJ2-1; D is possibly TRBD1 or TRBD2 (6 bases each). CDR1 is SGHAT, CDR2 FQNNGV, per germline. There are 16 residues in the CDR3. The V end lost 8 bases, the J end lost 0 bases, and 17 bases lay between the germline ends. As DNA, the CDR3 is TGTGCCAGCGTAGGGGGGACGGGGGACTCCTACAATGAGCAGTTCTTC. As protein: CASVGGTGDSYNEQFF.

This clone turned up a few times. The V gene is TRBV10-3, the J gene TRBJ2-2, with D tentatively TRBD2 (5 bases). The CDR3 runs to 13 residues. From germline, CDR1 is ENHRY and CDR2 SYGVKD. The V end lost 9 bases, the J end lost 7 bases, and 15 bases lay between the germline ends. The CDR3 nucleotides read TGTGCCATATCGCAAGTCGCGGGCGGGGAGCTGTTTTTT. Its protein product is CAISQVAGGELFF.

The V gene is TRBV2, the J gene TRBJ2-4, with 9 positions matching TRBD2. CDR1 SNHLY and CDR2 FYNNEI come from the germline V gene. Trimming removed 6 bases from V and 5 bases from J; junction bases left unmatched: 5. This CDR3 region has 14 residues. The CDR3 reads CASRRTSVENIQYF. The CDR3 bases are TGTGCCAGCAGGCGGACTAGCGTAGAAAACATTCAGTACTTC.

V gene TRBV7-9 combines with J gene TRBJ2-1; 8 bases match TRBD1. The germline V gene has CDR1 SEHNR and CDR2 FQNEAQ (reference sequence). The V gene end was trimmed by 5 bases and the J gene end by 0 bases; junction bases not matched to a gene: 3. The CDR3 loop spans 15 amino acids. The CDR3: CASSLGQGSYNEQFF. In nucleotides, the CDR3 is TGTGCCAGCAGCCTCGGACAGGGCTCCTACAATGAGCAGTTCTTC.